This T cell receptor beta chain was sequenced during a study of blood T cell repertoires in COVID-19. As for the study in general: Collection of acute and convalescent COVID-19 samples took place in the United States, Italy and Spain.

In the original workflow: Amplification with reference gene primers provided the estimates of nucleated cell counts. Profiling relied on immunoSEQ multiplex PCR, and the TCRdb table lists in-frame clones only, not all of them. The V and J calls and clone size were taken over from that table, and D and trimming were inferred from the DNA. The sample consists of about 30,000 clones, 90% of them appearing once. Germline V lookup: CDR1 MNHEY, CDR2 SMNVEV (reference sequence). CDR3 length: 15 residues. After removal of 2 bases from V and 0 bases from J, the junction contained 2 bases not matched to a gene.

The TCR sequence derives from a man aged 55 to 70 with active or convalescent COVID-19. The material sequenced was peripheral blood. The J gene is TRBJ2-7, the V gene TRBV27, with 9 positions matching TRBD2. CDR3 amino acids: CASSLLAGSSYEQYF. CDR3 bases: TGTGCCAGCAGTTTACTAGCGGGAAGCTCCTACGAGCAGTACTTC.